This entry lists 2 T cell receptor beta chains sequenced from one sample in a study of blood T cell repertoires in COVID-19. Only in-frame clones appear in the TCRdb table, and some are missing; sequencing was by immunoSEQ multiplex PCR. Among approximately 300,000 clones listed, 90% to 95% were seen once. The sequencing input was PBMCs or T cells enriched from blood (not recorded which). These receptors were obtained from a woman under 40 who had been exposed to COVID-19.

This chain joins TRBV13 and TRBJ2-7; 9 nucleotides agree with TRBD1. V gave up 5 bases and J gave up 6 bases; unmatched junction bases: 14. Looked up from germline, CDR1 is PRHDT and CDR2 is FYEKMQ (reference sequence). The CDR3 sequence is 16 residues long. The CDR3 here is CASSPLTTGGLGEQYF. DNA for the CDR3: TGTGCCAGCAGCCCCTTGACGACAGGGGGATTGGGCGAGCAGTACTTC.

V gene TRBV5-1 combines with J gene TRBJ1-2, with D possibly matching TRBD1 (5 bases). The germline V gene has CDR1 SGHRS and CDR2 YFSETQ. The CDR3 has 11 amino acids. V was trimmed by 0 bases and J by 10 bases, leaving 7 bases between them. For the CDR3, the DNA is TGCGCCAGCAGCTTGGTAGGGGACTACACCTTC. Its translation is CASSLVGDYTF.